Shown below are 30 T cell receptor beta chains from a single sample sequenced in a study of PD-1 blockade in classical Hodgkin lymphoma. Produced via immunoSEQ multiplex PCR; TCRdb's table is partial and in-frame only. The sample shows approximately 7,000 clones, over 70% of them seen only once. Time point specified: newly diagnosed, previously untreated cHL patient sample. Sequencing input: peripheral blood mononuclear cells (PBMCs). The receptors shown here come from a human donor with classical Hodgkin lymphoma.

The chain joins TRBV6-5 to TRBJ1-1; no clear D. The V end was cut by 4 bases, the J end by 0 bases, with 6 bases between. CDR3 size: 13 residues. Per the germline V gene, CDR1 is MNHEY and CDR2 is SVGAGI. The CDR3 sequence: CASSFVMNTEAFF. CDR3 DNA: TGTGCCAGCAGTTTTGTGATGAACACTGAAGCTTTCTTT.

CDR3 protein: CAISERTANYGYTF. The CDR3 nucleotides read TGTGCCATCAGTGAGCGGACAGCCAACTATGGCTACACCTTC. The V call is TRBV10-3, the J call TRBJ1-2, with D possibly TRBD1 on 6 matching bases. CDR3 length: 14 residues. The ends were cut back, 2 bases at V and 2 bases at J, with 9 bases in the middle. From germline, CDR1 is ENHRY and CDR2 SYGVKD.

This clone occurred once. The chain has TRBV6-1 and TRBJ2-5; maybe TRBD1 (5 bases). V gave up 1 base and J gave up 4 bases, with 7 bases separating them. Germline lookup yields CDR1 MNHNS and CDR2 SASEGT. The CDR3 length is 13 residues. The CDR3 DNA reads TGTGCCAGCAGTGAAGAAAGGGGAGAGACCCAGTACTTC. Its translation: CASSEERGETQYF.

The rearrangement joins TRBV27 to TRBJ2-5; weak D call: TRBD1 (6 bases). The germline gives CDR1 MNHEY, CDR2 SMNVEV (reference sequence). The CDR3 totals 15 residues. Trimming took off 2 bases at V and 2 bases at J, with 12 bases between the two ends. The CDR3 sequence: CASSLITGRQETQYF. The CDR3 DNA is TGTGCCAGCAGTTTAATAACAGGGCGACAAGAGACCCAGTACTTC.

The genes are TRBV28 and TRBJ2-7, with D tentatively TRBD2 (6 bases). Between the trimmed V and J ends, which lost 8 bases and 3 bases, there was a span of 11 bases. This CDR3 is built from 12 residues. CDR1 is MDHEN and CDR2 is SYDVKM in the germline V gene. CDR3 residues: CASRDFDYEQYF. The CDR3 nucleotides read TGTGCCAGCCGGGACTTTGACTACGAGCAGTACTTC. The whole variable domain, remainder taken from reference TRBV28 and TRBJ2-7, is DVKVTQSSRYLVKRTGEKVFLECVQDMDHENMFWYRQDPGLGLRLIYFSYDVKMKEKGDIPEGYSVSREKKERFSLILESASTNQTSMYLCASRDFDYEQYFGPGTRLTVT.

The V call is TRBV18, the J call TRBJ2-7; 9 bases line up with TRBD1. The CDR3 has 14 residues. After removal of 3 bases from V and 2 bases from J, the junction contained 2 bases not matched to a gene. Germline CDR1 KGHSH, CDR2 LQKENI. The CDR3 spells CASSPGTGTYEQYF. Written as DNA, the CDR3 is TGTGCCAGCTCACCCGGGACAGGGACCTACGAGCAGTACTTC.

This rearrangement joins TRBV6-5 to TRBJ2-7, with TRBD1 as a possible D gene (7 bases). Trimming shortened V by 5 bases and J by 2 bases, and 10 bases separated the two germline ends. Germline lookup yields CDR1 MNHEY and CDR2 SVGAGI. The CDR3 runs to 13 residues. The CDR3 DNA reads as TGTGCCAGCAGTCGCGGGACAGCCTACGAGCAGTACTTC. Protein sequence: CASSRGTAYEQYF.

The chain employs TRBV5-1 and TRBJ2-3; either TRBD1 or TRBD2 may supply D (5 bases each). The CDR3 extends over 16 amino acids. V was pared by 0 bases and J by 6 bases, with 17 bases between. Germline V gives CDR1 SGHRS, CDR2 YFSETQ. The CDR3 DNA reads as TGCGCCAGCAGCTTGGATGAGGGCAGGGCCGGCGATACGCAGTATTTT. Amino acid sequence: CASSLDEGRAGDTQYF.

V is TRBV6-6 and J is TRBJ1-2, with TRBD1 matching over 7 bases. CDR1 and CDR2 from the germline V gene are MNHNY and SVGAGI (reference sequence). The V segment lost 6 bases and the J segment 4 bases; nucleotides outside the gene matches: 5. CDR3 length: 13 amino acids. The CDR3 loop reads CASSNRDSYGYTF. The CDR3 region has the DNA TGTGCCAGCAGCAATCGGGACAGCTATGGCTACACCTTC.

The chain joins TRBV9 to TRBJ2-3; 7 positions agree with TRBD1. Germline CDR1 and CDR2: SGDLS and YYNGEE. This CDR3 is built from 14 residues. V shed 2 bases and J 2 bases; nucleotides not matched to a gene: 2. The DNA for the CDR3 is TGTGCCAGCAGCGTGGGGACAGCCACAGATACGCAGTATTTT. Translated: CASSVGTATDTQYF.

V and J are TRBV19 and TRBJ2-1; 8 bases match TRBD2. The CDR3 is 17 amino acids. Per the germline V gene, CDR1 is LNHDA and CDR2 is SQIVND (reference sequence). J gave up 8 bases and V 3 bases, and 15 bases lay outside the gene matches. The CDR3 sequence is CASSIEEAGAGRDEQFF. CDR3 DNA sequence: TGTGCCAGTAGTATCGAGGAAGCGGGAGCAGGGAGAGATGAGCAGTTCTTC.

The chain recombines TRBV29-1 with TRBJ2-5, with D perhaps matching TRBD2 (6 bases). Trimming cost V 4 bases and J 4 bases, with 13 bases left between them. The CDR3 has 13 amino acids. Germline V gene sequence: CDR1 SQVTM, CDR2 ANQGSEA. The CDR3 loop is CSVAGGVGETQYF. CDR3 bases: TGCAGCGTTGCGGGCGGGGTGGGAGAGACCCAGTACTTC.

The CDR3 DNA sequence: TGTGCCAGCAGCTCCAGGAGCTCCTACGAGCAGTACTTC. This translates into CASSSRSSYEQYF. This chain joins TRBV13 and TRBJ2-7, with unresolved D. The CDR3 consists of 13 residues. Germline V gives CDR1 PRHDT, CDR2 FYEKMQ (reference sequence). Deletions cut 4 bases from V and 0 bases from J, with 7 bases between. Filled out from reference TRBV13 and TRBJ2-7, the complete variable domain reads AAGVIQSPRHLIKEKRETATLKCYPIPRHDTVYWYQQGPGQDPQFLISFYEKMQSDKGSIPDRFSAQQFSDYHSELNMSSLELGDSALYFCASSSRSSYEQYFGPGTRLTVT.

The chain couples TRBV12-5 to TRBJ1-6, with 9 bases identical to TRBD1. V lost 4 bases to trimming and J lost 7 bases; unmatched junction nucleotides: 2. The CDR3 totals 14 residues. The germline CDR1 and CDR2 sequences are LGHNT and FRNRAP. The CDR3: CASGWGQGNSPLHF. The CDR3 nucleotides read TGTGCTAGTGGTTGGGGACAGGGAAATTCACCCCTCCACTTT.

The chain carries TRBV13 and TRBJ2-7, with unresolved D. The CDR3 sequence is 11 residues long. CDR1 and CDR2 (germline): PRHDT, FYEKMQ (reference sequence). With 5 bases removed from V and 7 bases from J, the gap between germline ends came to 9 bases. The CDR3 protein is CASSRLGEQYF. CDR3 nucleotides: TGTGCCAGCAGCCGGTTGGGGGAGCAGTACTTC.

This clone is deemed medium-sized. The genes are TRBV6-5 and TRBJ2-1, with 7 positions matching TRBD2. The CDR3 runs to 16 residues. The ends lost 0 bases at V and 2 bases at J; junction bases unmatched: 4. Germline V lookup: CDR1 MNHEY, CDR2 SVGAGI. DNA of the CDR3: TGTGCCAGCAGTTACTCGTCGGGGGGAACCTACAATGAGCAGTTCTTC. Translating it yields CASSYSSGGTYNEQFF.

The chain combines TRBV19 with TRBJ1-4; D is possibly TRBD1 (5 bases). V dropped 0 bases and J dropped 7 bases, with 9 bases sitting between them. The CDR3 runs 14 residues. The germline V gene encodes CDR1 LNHDA and CDR2 SQIVND (reference sequence). This CDR3 reads CASSIDQRGEKLFF. CDR3 DNA: TGTGCCAGTAGTATAGATCAGAGGGGTGAAAAACTGTTTTTT.

J is TRBJ2-3 and V is TRBV10-2; TRBD2 agrees at 11 bases. V was clipped by 5 bases and J by 5 bases; unmatched bases: 3. The germline V gene encodes CDR1 WSHSY and CDR2 SAAADI. The CDR3 is 14 amino acids. CDR3 in amino acids: CASSTSGGQDTQYF. The CDR3 coding sequence is TGCGCCAGCAGTACTAGCGGGGGACAAGATACGCAGTATTTT.

The chain recombines TRBV5-1 with TRBJ2-5; 10 bases agree with TRBD1. The CDR3 is 14 amino acids. V was pared by 2 bases and J by 6 bases, with 4 bases of the junction left unmatched. Germline assignment: CDR1 SGHRS and CDR2 YFSETQ. CDR3: CASSLGTGVKTQYF. In DNA form, the CDR3 reads TGCGCCAGCAGCTTAGGGACAGGGGTGAAGACCCAGTACTTC.

The chain has TRBV2 and TRBJ1-5, with 11 nucleotides matching TRBD1. Germline lookup yields CDR1 SNHLY and CDR2 FYNNEI. The CDR3 consists of 15 residues. With 4 bases clipped from V and 5 bases from J, the junction kept 4 bases outside the gene matches. CDR3 DNA sequence: TGTGCCAGCAGTGTGGACAGGGGGCTGGATCAGCCCCAGCATTTT. This encodes CASSVDRGLDQPQHF.

This chain links TRBV2 with TRBJ1-1; D is ambiguous. Trimming left V 7 bases short and J 0 bases short, with 9 bases between. Germline V gene sequence: CDR1 SNHLY, CDR2 FYNNEI. This CDR3 is built from 13 residues. The CDR3: CASIRDLNTEAFF. Here the CDR3 DNA reads TGTGCCAGCATTCGAGACCTGAACACTGAAGCTTTCTTT.

The chain employs TRBV7-3 and TRBJ2-7, with D possibly TRBD1 on 5 matching bases. The V gene's germline CDR1 is SGHTA and CDR2 FQGTGA. V lost 2 bases and J lost 2, with 10 bases in between. This CDR3 has 14 amino acids. This chain's CDR3 is CASSLGQGTYEQYF. The CDR3 DNA is TGTGCCAGCAGCTTAGGGCAGGGCACCTACGAGCAGTACTTC.

The V and J genes are TRBV18 and TRBJ1-1, with D tentatively TRBD1 (6 bases). CDR1 and CDR2 (germline): KGHSH, LQKENI. With 3 bases removed from V and 1 base from J, the gap between germline ends came to 9 bases. The CDR3 spans 14 residues. The CDR3 here is CASSPLGQNTEAFF. CDR3 DNA sequence: TGTGCCAGCTCACCCCTGGGACAGAACACTGAAGCTTTCTTT.

The chain has TRBV18 and TRBJ2-1; TRBD2 might be the D (5 bases). Germline lookup yields CDR1 KGHSH and CDR2 LQKENI. This CDR3 has 13 residues. Trimming took off 5 bases at V and 6 bases at J, with 11 bases between the two ends. This chain's CDR3 is CASSAGPLNEQFF. The CDR3, as DNA: TGTGCCAGCTCAGCGGGCCCACTCAATGAGCAGTTCTTC.

Only a few counts were recorded for this clone. The genes are TRBV6-1 and TRBJ2-3; D perhaps matches TRBD2 (6 bases). CDR3 length: 16 residues. The V gene's germline CDR1 is MNHNS and CDR2 SASEGT. V lost 2 bases to trimming and J lost 4 bases, with 16 bases between them. The CDR3, as DNA: TGTGCCAGCAGTGAATTTGGGGGGAGTGGGGCAGATACGCAGTATTTT. It specifies CASSEFGGSGADTQYF.

The chain couples TRBV2 to TRBJ1-4; 11 bases align to TRBD1. Trimming took 6 bases from V and 7 from J; bases not matched to a gene: 1. Germline V gene data show CDR1 as SNHLY and CDR2 as FYNNEI. This CDR3 comprises 13 residues. This CDR3 reads CASSGQGAEKLFF. CDR3 nucleotide sequence: TGTGCCAGCAGCGGACAGGGGGCTGAAAAACTGTTTTTT.

This chain uses TRBV7-3 with TRBJ2-3, with D possibly TRBD1 on 5 matching bases. Per the germline V gene, CDR1 is SGHTA and CDR2 is FQGTGA. This CDR3 contains 14 residues. Trimming removed 6 bases at V and 2 bases at J, with 12 bases between. This CDR3 reads CASSSSGYTDTQYF. The CDR3 region has the DNA TGTGCCAGCAGTTCGTCAGGGTACACAGATACGCAGTATTTT.

This clone was seen once. The chain couples TRBV10-3 to TRBJ1-2; 7 bases align to TRBD1. The CDR3 has 13 amino acids. The V and J ends lost 2 bases and 8 bases, in that order; junction bases with no gene match: 5. Germline CDR1 reads ENHRY; CDR2 reads SYGVKD. CDR3 in DNA: TGTGCCATCAGTGAGGGCCAGGGGGAAGGCTACACCTTC. Amino acids: CAISEGQGEGYTF.

In this sample, this clone turned up a few times. As DNA, the CDR3 is TGTGCCAGTAGTCCAACAGGGGATAATGAAAAACTGTTTTTT. It encodes CASSPTGDNEKLFF. V and J are TRBV19 and TRBJ1-4; 7 bases fit TRBD1. Trimming at V came to 5 bases and at J to 4 bases, leaving 4 bases not matched to a gene. This CDR3 contains 14 residues. Germline V CDR1 and CDR2: LNHDA, SQIVND (reference sequence).

The V call is TRBV5-1, the J call TRBJ2-5; 10 bases are a match to TRBD2. This CDR3 spans 16 amino acids. Germline-derived CDR1 and CDR2 are SGHRS and YFSETQ. The junction had 11 bases not matched to a gene; V was cut back by 4 bases and J by 5 bases. CDR3 DNA sequence: TGCGCCAGCAGCCCTGGTTCTAGCGGGAGCATGGAGACCCAGTACTTC. Translation: CASSPGSSGSMETQYF. Variable domain in full (rest from reference TRBV5-1 and TRBJ2-5): KAGVTQTPRYLIKTRGQQVTLSCSPISGHRSVSWYQQTPGQGLQFLFEYFSETQRNKGNFPGRFSGRQFSNSRSEMNVSTLELGDSALYLCASSPGSSGSMETQYFGPGTRLLVL.